This T cell receptor (beta chain) was captured in a study of T cell responses to AZD1222 COVID-19 vaccine. General observations from the study: The sample set comprised mostly white British donors with more females, and clonal diversity was possibly underestimated.

In the case of this clone: Its antigen is not known.

Sequenced by immunoSEQ multiplex PCR; TCRdb stores in-frame clones only, minus some. Here the sample spans 200,000 or so clones, around 93% being singletons. CDR1 and CDR2 from the germline V gene are MNHEY and SMNVEV (reference sequence). The CDR3 has 15 amino acids. Trimming took 3 bases from V and 3 from J, leaving 12 bases between them. The rearrangement joins TRBV27 to TRBJ2-1; D might be TRBD1 or TRBD2, each matching 5 bases. This clonotype originated in an adult in good health. The starting material was peripheral blood, obtained on day 0 of AZD1222 vaccination. Here the CDR3 reads CASSLGLANYNEQFF. For the CDR3, the DNA is TGTGCCAGCAGTTTGGGGCTAGCTAACTACAATGAGCAGTTCTTC.